The rows below give T cell receptor beta chains drawn from one sample of a study of cytomegalovirus exposure and HLA in healthy donors. Produced via immunoSEQ multiplex PCR; TCRdb's table is partial and in-frame only. The sample table sets out about 190,000 clones. The sequencing input was PBMCs. These receptors were collected from a man in his thirties or forties in good health and CMV-seronegative. Both conserved end residues are part of each CDR3. Fields, in order: D gene, V gene, J gene, CDR3 DNA, CDR3 protein. D genes are given only for firm matches.

>NA|TRBV9|TRBJ2-7
TGTGCCAGCAGCGTAGGAGAGGTCTACGAGCAGTACTTC
CASSVGEVYEQYF
>TRBD1|TRBV25-1|TRBJ2-7
TGTGCCAGCAGTGGGCGGACAGGCACCTCCTACGAGCAGTACTTC
CASSGRTGTSYEQYF
>TRBD1|TRBV6-1|TRBJ1-1
TGTGCCTTACAGGGGGCGATTCGCACTGAAGCTTTCTTT
CALQGAIRTEAFF
>NA|TRBV28|TRBJ2-7
TGTGCCAGCAGGCTAAAGGGTGGAGGGACCTACGAGCAGTACTTC
CASRLKGGGTYEQYF
>TRBD1|TRBV13|TRBJ1-2
TGTGCCAGCAGCTTAGGGACAGGGGACTATGGCTACACCTTC
CASSLGTGDYGYTF
>NA|TRBV4-1|TRBJ1-2
TGCGCCAGCAGCCAAGAAGTAAACAGTCACTATGGCTACACCTTC
CASSQEVNSHYGYTF
>TRBD1|TRBV18|TRBJ2-7
TGTGCCAGCTCACCCGGGACAGGGGGCTCCTACGAGCAGTACTTC
CASSPGTGGSYEQYF
>TRBD1|TRBV6-1|TRBJ1-6
TGTGCCAGCAGTGAACAGACAGGGGTAAATTCACCCCTCCACTTT
CASSEQTGVNSPLHF
>NA|TRBV5-1|TRBJ1-1
TGCGCCAGCAGCTCGGGGGAGGGAACTGAAGCTTTCTTT
CASSSGEGTEAFF
>TRBD1|TRBV30|TRBJ2-7
TGTGCCTGGAGGGGGACAGGCTCAATACTTACGAACGAGCAGTACTTC
CAWRGTGSILTNEQYF
>NA|TRBV15|TRBJ2-7
TGTGCCACCAGCAGAGGTCACGAGCAGTACTTC
CATSRGHEQYF
>NA|TRBV6-6|TRBJ2-3
TGTGCCACTAATCAACCGGGAGATACGCAGTATTTT
CATNQPGDTQYF
>TRBD1|TRBV5-1|TRBJ2-1
TGCGCCAGCAGCTTGGCGGAAACCAACAGGGGCGGTGAGCAGTTCTTC
CASSLAETNRGGEQFF
>NA|TRBV9|TRBJ2-7
TGTGCCAGCAGCGTAGAGCAGGACGAGCAGTACTTC
CASSVEQDEQYF
>TRBD2|TRBV25-1|TRBJ2-3
TGTGCCAGCCGACCTAGCGGGGTCACAGATACGCAGTATTTT
CASRPSGVTDTQYF
>NA|TRBV30|TRBJ1-6
TGTGCCTGGACAGGGAACTATAATTCACCCCTCCACTTT
CAWTGNYNSPLHF
>TRBD1|TRBV5-1|TRBJ2-7
TGCGCCAGCAGCTTTGGGACAGGGGGCTACGAGCAGTACTTC
CASSFGTGGYEQYF
>NA|TRBV6-5|TRBJ1-5
TGTGCCAGCAGCCAAGGAGGGGCCGGCAATCAGCCCCAGCATTTT
CASSQGGAGNQPQHF
>TRBD2|TRBV9|TRBJ2-3
TGTGCCAGCAGCGTAGTAAGCGGGAGTTACACAGATACGCAGTATTTT
CASSVVSGSYTDTQYF
>NA|TRBV2|TRBJ1-4
TGTGCCAGCAGTGACTCACAGTTCAATGAAAAACTGTTTTTT
CASSDSQFNEKLFF
>TRBD1|TRBV5-1|TRBJ2-1
TGCGCCAGCAGCTTGGCCCCTCGGACAGGGGGCCTGGAGGAGCAGTTCTTC
CASSLAPRTGGLEEQFF
>NA|TRBV7-3|TRBJ2-2
TGTGCCAGCAGCCCCCGGACAGAGCAACATCGCACCGGGGAGCTGTTTTTT
CASSPRTEQHRTGELFF
>TRBD1|TRBV14|TRBJ1-6
TGTGCCAGCAGCCCTTTCAACAGGGGAGGACGGTCACCCCTCCACTTT
CASSPFNRGGRSPLHF
>NA|TRBV27|TRBJ1-4
TGTGCCAGCAGTTTACAGGGTTATGAAAAACTGTTTTTT
CASSLQGYEKLFF
>TRBD1|TRBV7-6|TRBJ2-2
TGTGCCAGCAGCTTAGTAGGGACAGCGAACACCGGGGAGCTGTTTTTT
CASSLVGTANTGELFF
>TRBD1|TRBV5-1|TRBJ1-1
TGCGCCAGCAGCTGGGGCCCGACAGGGACTGAAGCTTTCTTT
CASSWGPTGTEAFF
>TRBD1|TRBV18|TRBJ1-3
TGTGCCAGCTCACCAACACCGGGACAGGCCCACTCTGGAAACACCATATATTTT
CASSPTPGQAHSGNTIYF
>NA|TRBV10-3|TRBJ1-3
TGTGCCATCAGTGAGTGGTCAGGTACTCTTGGAAACACCATATATTTT
CAISEWSGTLGNTIYF
>TRBD1|TRBV11-3|TRBJ1-1
TGTGCCAGCAGCCCCGGACAGGGGGCCTTTCGCACTGAAGCTTTCTTT
CASSPGQGAFRTEAFF
>NA|TRBV5-1|TRBJ1-2
TGCGCCAGCAGCTTTGGAGGGATGAGCTATGGCTACACCTTC
CASSFGGMSYGYTF
>TRBD1|TRBV10-3|TRBJ1-1
TGTGCCACCGGGACAGAACCCTTTGAAGCTTTCTTT
CATGTEPFEAFF
>NA|TRBV5-1|TRBJ1-5
TGCGCCAGCAGCGTTGCGGGTGACAATCAGCCCCAGCATTTT
CASSVAGDNQPQHF
>NA|TRBV15|TRBJ1-2
TGTGCCACCAGCAGATCCATCGGTGGCTACACCTTC
CATSRSIGGYTF
>TRBD1|TRBV30|TRBJ2-7
TGTGCCTGGAGTGTCAGGCAGGGGGACTACGAGCAGTACTTC
CAWSVRQGDYEQYF
>NA|TRBV14|TRBJ2-5
TGTGCCAGCAGCCAAGATCCGGGTAGAGGGGAGACCCAGTACTTC
CASSQDPGRGETQYF
>NA|TRBV30|TRBJ2-7
TGTGCCTGGAGCCGACGTCCCAGGGTCGGCTACGAGCAGTACTTC
CAWSRRPRVGYEQYF
>TRBD1|TRBV2|TRBJ2-7
TGTGCCAGCAAGGACGGGACAGCCTCCTACGAGCAGTACTTC
CASKDGTASYEQYF